This TCR beta chain was identified during a study of T cell repertoires and Cas9 in healthy adults. Study background: Characterization of SpCas9-reactive CD4 and CD8 T cells covered multi-effector potency, cytotoxicity and lineage.

The assay was immunoSEQ multiplex PCR, and TCRdb's table has in-frame clones only and misses some. The sample yields 20,000 to 25,000 clones, about 92% seen once. The receptor's source is a human donor in good health. The sequenced sample consisted of CD4+ effector T cells (CD127+, CD25-, CD137-, CD154-) from PBMCs; culture status not recorded.

As DNA, the CDR3 is TGTGCCTCGGGACAGTTATACGAGCAGTACTTC. It encodes CASGQLYEQYF. V is TRBV30 and J is TRBJ2-7; 7 positions match TRBD1. This CDR3 contains 11 residues. Unmatched junction bases numbered 4, after V lost 7 bases and J lost 4 bases. The germline gives CDR1 GTSNPN, CDR2 SVGIG (reference sequence).